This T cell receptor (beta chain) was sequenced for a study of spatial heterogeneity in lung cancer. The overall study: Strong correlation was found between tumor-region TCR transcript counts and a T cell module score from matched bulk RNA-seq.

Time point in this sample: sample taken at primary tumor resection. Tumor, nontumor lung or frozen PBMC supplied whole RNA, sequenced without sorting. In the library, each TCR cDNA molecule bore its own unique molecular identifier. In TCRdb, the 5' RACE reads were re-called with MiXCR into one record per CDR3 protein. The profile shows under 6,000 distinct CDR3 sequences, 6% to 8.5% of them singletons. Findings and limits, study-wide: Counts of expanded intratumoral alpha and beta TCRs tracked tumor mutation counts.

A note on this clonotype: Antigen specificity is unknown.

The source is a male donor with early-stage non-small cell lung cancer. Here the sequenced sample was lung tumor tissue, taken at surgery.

The CDR3, as DNA: TGTGCCAGCAGTTTGACTAGCGGGTACGAGCAGTACTTC. This gives the protein CASSLTSGYEQYF. The gene calls are TRBV28 and TRBJ2-7; TRBD2 agrees at 10 bases. V shed 3 bases and J 4 bases; nucleotides not matched to a gene: 0. Germline-derived CDR1 and CDR2 are MDHEN and SYDVKM. The CDR3 runs 13 residues.